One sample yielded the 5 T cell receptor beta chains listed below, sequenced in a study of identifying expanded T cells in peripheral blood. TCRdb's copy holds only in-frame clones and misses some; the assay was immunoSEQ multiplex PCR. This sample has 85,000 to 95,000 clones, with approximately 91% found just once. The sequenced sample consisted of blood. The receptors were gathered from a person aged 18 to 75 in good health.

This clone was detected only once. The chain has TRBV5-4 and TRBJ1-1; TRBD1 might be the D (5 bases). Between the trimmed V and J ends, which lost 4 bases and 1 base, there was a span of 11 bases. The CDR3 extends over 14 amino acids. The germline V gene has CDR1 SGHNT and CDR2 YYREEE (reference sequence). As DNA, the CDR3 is TGTGCCAGCAGCCTCGGGGCATCGAACACTGAAGCTTTCTTT. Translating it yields CASSLGASNTEAFF.

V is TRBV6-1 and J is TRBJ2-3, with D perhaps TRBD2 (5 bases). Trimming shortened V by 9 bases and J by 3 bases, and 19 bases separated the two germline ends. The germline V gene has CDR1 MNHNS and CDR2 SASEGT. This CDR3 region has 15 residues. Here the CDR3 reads CASHQTPTGTDTQYF. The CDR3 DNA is TGTGCCAGTCACCAGACCCCCACGGGAACAGATACGCAGTATTTT.

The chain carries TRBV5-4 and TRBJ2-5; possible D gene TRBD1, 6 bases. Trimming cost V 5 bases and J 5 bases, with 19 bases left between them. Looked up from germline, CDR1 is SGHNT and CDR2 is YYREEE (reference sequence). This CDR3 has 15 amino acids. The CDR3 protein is CASSSGARGGETQYF. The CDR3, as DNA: TGTGCCAGCAGTTCAGGGGCCAGGGGCGGGGAGACCCAGTACTTC.

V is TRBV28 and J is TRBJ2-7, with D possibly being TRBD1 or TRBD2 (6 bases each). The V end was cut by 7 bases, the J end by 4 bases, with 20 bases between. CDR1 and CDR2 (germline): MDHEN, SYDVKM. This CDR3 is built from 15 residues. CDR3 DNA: TGTGCCAGCATTGGAGTAGGCGGGACAAGGTACGAGCAGTACTTC. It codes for CASIGVGGTRYEQYF.

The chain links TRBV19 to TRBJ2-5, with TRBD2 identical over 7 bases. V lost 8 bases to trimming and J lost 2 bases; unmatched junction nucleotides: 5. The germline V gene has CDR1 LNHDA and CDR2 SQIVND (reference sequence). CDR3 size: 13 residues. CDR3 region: CASRGVDQETQYF. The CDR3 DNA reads TGTGCCAGTCGGGGGGTAGATCAAGAGACCCAGTACTTC.